The 17 T cell receptor beta chains given below trace back to one sample, sequenced in a study of PD-1 blockade in classical Hodgkin lymphoma. Assay used: immunoSEQ multiplex PCR; TCRdb lists only in-frame clones, some missing. This sample yields roughly 2,700 clones, of which more than 60% are seen a single time; roughly 31% belongs to the top ten. Every one of the patients relapsed after autologous stem cell transplantation (brentuximab vedotin exposure was variable). Magnetic depletion of non-target cells from thawed PBMCs yielded purified CD8+ T cells. The source material was CD8+ T cells from blood, sampled at baseline. The receptor set was obtained from a human donor with classical Hodgkin lymphoma.

This clone showed up just once. The V gene is TRBV7-6, the J gene TRBJ2-2; D is unclear. The CDR3 is 16 residues long. Per germline, CDR1 SGHVS and CDR2 FNYEAQ. Trimming took off 1 base at V and 0 bases at J, with 9 bases between the two ends. CDR3 DNA sequence: TGTGCCAGCAGCTTAGATGCAGGTGCGAACACCGGGGAGCTGTTTTTT. This codes for CASSLDAGANTGELFF.

In this sample, this clone is large (0.1 to 1%). The chain has TRBV5-1 and TRBJ2-1; 9 bases line up with TRBD2. J was trimmed by 2 bases and V by 1 base; bases with no gene match: 7. The CDR3 consists of 17 residues. Germline lookup yields CDR1 SGHRS and CDR2 YFSETQ. The CDR3 loop reads CASSLIAGDGTYNEQFF. The CDR3 bases are TGCGCCAGCAGCTTGATAGCGGGAGATGGGACCTACAATGAGCAGTTCTTC.

The rearrangement uses TRBV27 and TRBJ2-1; 9 nucleotides agree with TRBD2. Unmatched junction bases numbered 8, after V lost 6 bases and J lost 2 bases. The CDR3 has 16 amino acids. Germline-derived CDR1 and CDR2 are MNHEY and SMNVEV (reference sequence). The CDR3 DNA reads TGTGCCAGCAGCTTTAGCGGGAGTGGTACCTACAATGAGCAGTTCTTC. Translated, it gives CASSFSGSGTYNEQFF.

The CDR3 bases are TGTGCCAGCTCACCAGGGATGATAGCGGTGAACACCGGGGAGCTGTTTTTT. Translation: CASSPGMIAVNTGELFF. The V and J genes are TRBV18 and TRBJ2-2; perhaps TRBD2 as D (6 bases). Germline V gene sequence: CDR1 KGHSH, CDR2 LQKENI. V shed 2 bases and J shed 1 base, with 14 bases lying between them. This CDR3 has 17 amino acids.

The chain is built from TRBV7-8 and TRBJ2-3; TRBD2 might be the D (6 bases). Between the trimmed V and J ends, which lost 5 bases and 2 bases, there was a span of 14 bases. The CDR3 totals 15 residues. Germline V gene sequence: CDR1 SGHVS, CDR2 FQNEAQ. The CDR3 region has the DNA TGTGCCAGCAGCCGCCGGGACTCCTACACAGATACGCAGTATTTT. Translation: CASSRRDSYTDTQYF.

The rearrangement links TRBV11-2 to TRBJ2-1; D is possibly TRBD1 or TRBD2 (5 bases each). V was clipped by 5 bases and J by 9 bases, with 11 bases between them. The CDR3 sequence is 12 residues long. CDR1 SGHAT and CDR2 FQNNGV come from the germline V gene. CDR3 loop: CASSPGTVEQFF. As DNA, the CDR3 is TGTGCCAGCAGCCCGGGGACCGTTGAGCAGTTCTTC.

The chain has TRBV19 and TRBJ2-7; a weak D match, TRBD1 (5 bases). This CDR3 has 12 amino acids. Deletions cut 11 bases from V and 3 bases from J, with 14 bases between. Germline CDR1 reads LNHDA; CDR2 reads SQIVND (reference sequence). CDR3 sequence (DNA): TGTGCCCAGGGAACAGGAATCTACGAGCAGTACTTC. Its translation is CAQGTGIYEQYF.

The V and J genes are TRBV6-1 and TRBJ2-7; no definite D call. Germline values: CDR1 MNHNS, CDR2 SASEGT. Trimming took 6 bases from V and 4 from J, leaving 10 bases between them. The CDR3 covers 12 residues. The DNA of the CDR3 is TGTGCCAGCAGGCGCCAGAGTTACGAGCAGTACTTC. Encoded protein: CASRRQSYEQYF.

The chain links TRBV5-4 to TRBJ2-7; the D is unclear. The CDR3 is made up of 12 amino acids. Germline V gene data show CDR1 as SGHNT and CDR2 as YYREEE (reference sequence). Trimming took 4 bases from V and 7 from J, leaving 12 bases between them. The CDR3 coding sequence is TGTGCCAGCAGCAAACCTCTCAGGGAGCAGTACTTC. It is translated as CASSKPLREQYF.

This clone was observed a few times. The rearrangement links TRBV19 to TRBJ2-7; no definite D call. Germline-derived CDR1 and CDR2 are LNHDA and SQIVND (reference sequence). There are 15 residues in the CDR3. The V and J ends lost 6 bases and 4 bases respectively, with 19 bases between them. This CDR3 reads CASRPGVSPFYEQYF. The DNA of the CDR3 is TGTGCCAGTAGACCAGGCGTTTCTCCCTTTTACGAGCAGTACTTC.

Within the sample, this clone is large. The gene calls are TRBV10-3 and TRBJ2-7; D call uncertain. CDR3 length: 15 amino acids. The V end was cut by 0 bases, the J end by 6 bases, with 15 bases between. In germline, CDR1 is ENHRY, CDR2 SYGVKD. The CDR3 reads CAISESLDFSGEQYF. CDR3 sequence (DNA): TGTGCCATCAGTGAGTCTTTAGATTTTAGTGGCGAGCAGTACTTC.

Only a few counts were recorded for this clone. The chain has TRBV29-1 and TRBJ2-3, with 11 bases matching TRBD2. CDR3 size: 15 residues. Trimming cost V 1 base and J 0 bases; bases outside gene matches: 0. Germline V gives CDR1 SQVTM, CDR2 ANQGSEA. The chain's CDR3 is CSVEGTSGSTDTQYF. Here the CDR3 DNA reads TGCAGCGTTGAAGGGACTAGCGGGAGCACAGATACGCAGTATTTT.

The J gene is TRBJ2-1, the V gene TRBV6-5; tentative D call: TRBD2 (5 bases). The CDR3 extends over 13 amino acids. CDR1 and CDR2 from the germline V gene are MNHEY and SVGAGI. Trimming pared 0 bases from V and 6 bases from J, leaving 6 bases between. The CDR3 DNA reads as TGTGCCAGCAGTTACTCAGGGAGCAATGAGCAGTTCTTC. This translates into CASSYSGSNEQFF.

The DNA of the CDR3 is TGTGCCAGCGCGGGCAACGGGGGATACACCGGGGAGCTGTTTTTT. This gives the protein CASAGNGGYTGELFF. The chain recombines TRBV7-6 with TRBJ2-2, with D possibly TRBD2 on 6 matching bases. Germline CDR1 reads SGHVS; CDR2 reads FNYEAQ. V lost 8 bases, J lost 3 bases, and 16 bases lay in between. The CDR3 is 15 residues long.

J is TRBJ2-7 and V is TRBV7-4; 9 bases align to TRBD2. Unmatched junction bases numbered 5, after V lost 4 bases and J lost 4 bases. This CDR3 contains 14 residues. Germline loops: CDR1 SGHVT, CDR2 SQSDAQ. This CDR3 reads CASSSGLALYEQYF. The CDR3 DNA is TGTGCCAGCAGCTCCGGACTAGCGCTGTACGAGCAGTACTTC.

The chain employs TRBV29-1 and TRBJ2-7, with TRBD1 matching over 8 bases. Germline loops: CDR1 SQVTM, CDR2 ANQGSEA. The V gene end was trimmed by 7 bases and the J gene end by 0 bases; junction bases not matched to a gene: 5. The CDR3 loop spans 13 amino acids. The CDR3 nucleotides are TGCAGCGCCCAGGACAGGGACTCCTACGAGCAGTACTTC. Translating gives CSAQDRDSYEQYF.

This chain joins TRBV27 and TRBJ1-4; tentative D call: TRBD1 (5 bases). The V and J ends lost 3 bases and 7 bases respectively, with 9 bases between them. There are 13 residues in the CDR3. Germline assignment: CDR1 MNHEY and CDR2 SMNVEV (reference sequence). As DNA, the CDR3 is TGTGCCAGCAGTTTGGATAGGGGTGAAAAACTGTTTTTT. It is translated as CASSLDRGEKLFF.